This is a list of T cell receptor beta chains from one sample in a study of OX40 agonist ivuxolimab in advanced cancers. Repertoires were generated with immunoSEQ multiplex PCR, while TCRdb's copy carries only in-frame clones and drops some. The repertoire holds 70,000 to 85,000 clones, with 85% to 95% as singletons. Sequencing was performed on CD4+ or CD8+ T cells sorted from blood, taken in a trial of the OX40 agonist ivuxolimab. The receptors come from an adult with an advanced solid tumor such as melanoma, head and neck, liver or kidney cancer. Both conserved end residues are part of each CDR3. A D gene is named only where the DNA matches it firmly. Size is stated for part of the rows, as once, few or many counts, or as a class when the clone is expanded.

>TRBV19|TRBJ1-1|.|once
TGTGCCAGTAGTTTTCCGCGGGGGAGCACTGAAGCTTTCTTT
CASSFPRGSTEAFF
>TRBV6-6|TRBJ2-7|.|.
TGTGCCAGCGCAAACGGAGGCGAGCAGTACTTC
CASANGGEQYF
>TRBV11-2|TRBJ2-5|TRBD2|.
TGTGCCAGCAGCCTAAGAGCGGGAGGGCCGGGGACCCAGTACTTC
CASSLRAGGPGTQYF
>TRBV4-3|TRBJ1-2|.|.
TGCGCCAGCAGCCAGGCCGGGACATCCGCTAACTATGGCTACACCTTC
CASSQAGTSANYGYTF
>TRBV7-3|TRBJ2-3|TRBD2|once
TGTGCCAGCAGCTTAGGGGTGCGGGGGGCAGATACGCAGTATTTT
CASSLGVRGADTQYF
>TRBV6-5|TRBJ2-7|TRBD1|.
TGTGCCAGCAGGGGACAGGGATCGAACGAGCAGTACTTC
CASRGQGSNEQYF
>TRBV7-9|TRBJ2-2|.|.
TGTGCCAGCAGCTTTTTAGGGGCCGGGGAGCTGTTTTTT
CASSFLGAGELFF
>TRBV28|TRBJ2-5|.|.
TGTGCCAGCAGATCGCAGGGGTTGGGGGAGACCCAGTACTTC
CASRSQGLGETQYF
>TRBV11-3|TRBJ1-1|TRBD1|once
TGTGCCAGCAGCCCTGACAGGGCAACTGAAGCTTTCTTT
CASSPDRATEAFF
>TRBV19|TRBJ1-6|.|.
TGTGCCAGTAGTCCTTCCGACAGGTATAATTCACCCCTCCACTTT
CASSPSDRYNSPLHF
>TRBV28|TRBJ1-2|TRBD1|.
TGTGCCAGCAGTTTGGGGGGGACAGGCGATAATGGCTACACCTTC
CASSLGGTGDNGYTF
>TRBV2|TRBJ2-1|.|.
TGTGCCAGCAGTGAAGGAGCCAGCTCCTACAATGAGCAGTTCTTC
CASSEGASSYNEQFF
>TRBV11-3|TRBJ2-1|.|.
TGTGCCAGCAGCTTGACCCTCAGTAATGAGCAGTTCTTC
CASSLTLSNEQFF
>TRBV15|TRBJ2-3|.|.
TGTGCCACCAGCAGAGGGCTTTCGAGGGATACGCAGTATTTT
CATSRGLSRDTQYF
>TRBV4-2|TRBJ2-6|.|few
TGTGCCAGCAGCCAGGTGGGGGGCTCTGGGGCCAACGTCCTGACTTTC
CASSQVGGSGANVLTF
>TRBV7-2|TRBJ2-5|.|.
TGTGCCAGCAGCTTAGTTGCGCGGGGAGAGACCCAGTACTTC
CASSLVARGETQYF
>TRBV7-9|TRBJ2-1|TRBD2|.
TGTGCCAGCAGCTCCGAAGCGGGGGGTGAGCAGTTCTTC
CASSSEAGGEQFF
>TRBV7-2|TRBJ2-3|TRBD2|.
TGTGCCAGCAGCTTAGGGCTAGCGGGAAGTTCGACAGATACGCAGTATTTT
CASSLGLAGSSTDTQYF
>TRBV7-6|TRBJ1-2|.|.
TGTGCCAGCAGCCCGGGGGACGGAATTAACTATGGCTACACCTTC
CASSPGDGINYGYTF
>TRBV10-2|TRBJ1-5|.|.
TGCGCCAGCAGTGAGGGGGAAACTAGCAATCAGCCCCAGCATTTT
CASSEGETSNQPQHF
>TRBV7-3|TRBJ2-7|TRBD2|.
TGTGCCAGCAGCTTCTTAGAGGGGGAGACTAGCGGGAGGTTGGGTTACGAGCAGTACTTC
CASSFLEGETSGRLGYEQYF
>TRBV7-9|TRBJ2-7|.|.
TGTGCCAGCAGCCACTTGCGCGCCTACGAGCAGTACTTC
CASSHLRAYEQYF
>TRBV19|TRBJ2-3|TRBD2|.
TGTGCCAGTAAACCGCGGGGGACTAGCGGGAGGGCCGGAGGAGATACGCAGTATTTT
CASKPRGTSGRAGGDTQYF
>TRBV28|TRBJ1-1|TRBD1|.
TGTGCCAGCAGTAGTGTCAGGGGGGGACGGACTGAAGCTTTCTTT
CASSSVRGGRTEAFF
>TRBV10-3|TRBJ1-5|.|few
TGTGCCATCAGTGCGGGGGGACAGCCCCAGCATTTT
CAISAGGQPQHF
>TRBV7-8|TRBJ2-1|.|.
TGTGCCAGCAGCTTAGCGCCCCAGCTCGATGAGCAGTTCTTC
CASSLAPQLDEQFF
>TRBV6-1|TRBJ1-1|.|.
TGTGCCAGCAGTTACCGGGCAGAAGCTTTCTTT
CASSYRAEAFF
>TRBV25-1|TRBJ2-6|.|.
TGTGCCAGCAGTTCAGGACAAAGTCGGGCCAACGTCCTGACTTTC
CASSSGQSRANVLTF
>TRBV15|TRBJ2-1|.|.
TGTGCCACCAGCAGCACAAGAGAAGAGAGGCATGAGCAGTTCTTC
CATSSTREERHEQFF
>TRBV6-4|TRBJ1-2|.|.
TGTGCCAGCAGTGTACGGACGGTAGCTAACTATGGCTACACCTTC
CASSVRTVANYGYTF
>TRBV28|TRBJ1-2|.|.
TGTGCCAGCAGTCCCCGGGTTGGCTACACCTTC
CASSPRVGYTF
>TRBV25-1|TRBJ2-5|TRBD1|.
TGTGCCAGTGAGGTAACACAGGGGGCAGAGACCCAGTACTTC
CASEVTQGAETQYF
>TRBV5-1|TRBJ2-7|TRBD1|.
TGCGCCAGCAGCAAGGACAGGAACTACGAGCAGTACTTC
CASSKDRNYEQYF
>TRBV28|TRBJ2-1|TRBD2|.
TGTGCCAGCAGTCAACTAGCGGCGGACTCCTACAATGAGCAGTTCTTC
CASSQLAADSYNEQFF
>TRBV9|TRBJ2-1|.|.
TGTGCCAGCAGCGCTAGAGGGGAGAATGGGGGCAGTGAGCAGTTCTTC
CASSARGENGGSEQFF
>TRBV11-2|TRBJ1-5|TRBD1|.
TGTGCCAGCAGCAACGGACAGGGTAACTCTCAGCCCCAGCATTTT
CASSNGQGNSQPQHF
>TRBV5-4|TRBJ2-2|.|.
TGTGCCAGCAGCCGCTTGGCGCAGGGAAACACCGGGGAGCTGTTTTTT
CASSRLAQGNTGELFF
>TRBV6-5|TRBJ2-5|TRBD1|.
TGTGCCAGCAGACGGACAGGGAACCAGGGGACCCAGTACTTC
CASRRTGNQGTQYF
>TRBV7-2|TRBJ1-2|.|once
TGTGCCAGCAGCGGGGGTTTACCCTATGGCTACACCTTC
CASSGGLPYGYTF
>TRBV7-9|TRBJ1-4|TRBD1|.
TGTGCCAGCAGCTCCCGACAGGGGCTCGGTGAAAAACTGTTTTTT
CASSSRQGLGEKLFF
>TRBV4-2|TRBJ1-2|TRBD1|.
TGTGCCAGCAGCCCGGTCCAGGGGGCGGGCTATGGCTACACCTTC
CASSPVQGAGYGYTF
>TRBV11-2|TRBJ2-5|.|.
TGTGCCAGCAGCGCAATCCTCCGGGACAAAAATCCAAAAGAGACCCAGTACTTC
CASSAILRDKNPKETQYF
>TRBV19|TRBJ1-2|TRBD1|.
TGTGCCAGTAGTACCCCGGACAGGCCTTCCTATGGCTACACCTTC
CASSTPDRPSYGYTF
>TRBV7-2|TRBJ2-1|.|.
TGTGCCAGCAGCTTACGCGCAGGAGGGGATGAGCAGTTCTTC
CASSLRAGGDEQFF
>TRBV9|TRBJ2-2|TRBD1|.
TGTGCCAGCAGCGTAGAAAGACAGGGGTGGGAGCTGTTTTTT
CASSVERQGWELFF
>TRBV12-5|TRBJ2-1|TRBD1|once
TGTGCTAGTGGTTTGGTAGCAACAGGGGACAATGAGCAGTTCTTC
CASGLVATGDNEQFF
>TRBV19|TRBJ2-1|.|.
TGTGCCAGTAGGGGGGGTAGCTTCGGAGGGGACAATGAGCAGTTCTTC
CASRGGSFGGDNEQFF
>TRBV7-9|TRBJ2-7|TRBD2|few
TGTGCCAGCAGCTTAGCGGTCGGGAGGGCAGACGAGCAGTACTTC
CASSLAVGRADEQYF
>TRBV5-1|TRBJ2-5|.|.
TGCGCCAGCAGCCTAGACTATCAAGAGACCCAGTACTTC
CASSLDYQETQYF
>TRBV27|TRBJ1-4|.|.
TGTGCCAGCAGTTTACGGGAGCGGGAAAAACTGTTTTTT
CASSLREREKLFF